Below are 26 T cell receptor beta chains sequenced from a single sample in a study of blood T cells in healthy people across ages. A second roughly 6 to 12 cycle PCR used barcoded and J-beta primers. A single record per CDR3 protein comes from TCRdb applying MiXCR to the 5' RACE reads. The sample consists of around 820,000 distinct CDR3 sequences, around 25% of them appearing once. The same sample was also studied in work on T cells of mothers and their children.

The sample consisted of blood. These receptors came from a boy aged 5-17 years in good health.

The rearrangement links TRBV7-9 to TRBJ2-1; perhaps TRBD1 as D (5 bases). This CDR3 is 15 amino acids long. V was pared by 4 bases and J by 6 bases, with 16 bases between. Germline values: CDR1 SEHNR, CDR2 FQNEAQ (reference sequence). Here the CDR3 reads CASSSPAGLGNEQFF. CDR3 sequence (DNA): TGTGCCAGCAGCTCACCCGCAGGGTTGGGCAATGAGCAGTTCTTC. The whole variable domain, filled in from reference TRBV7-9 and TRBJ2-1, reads DTGVSQNPRHKITKRGQNVTFRCDPISEHNRLYWYRQTLGQGPEFLTYFQNEAQLEKSRLLSDRFSAERPKGSFSTLEIQRTEQGDSAMYLCASSSPAGLGNEQFFGPGTRLTVL.

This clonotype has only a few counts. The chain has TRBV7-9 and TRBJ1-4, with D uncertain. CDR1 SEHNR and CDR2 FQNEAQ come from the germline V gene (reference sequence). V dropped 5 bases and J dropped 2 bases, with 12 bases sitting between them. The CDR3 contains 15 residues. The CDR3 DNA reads TGTGCCAGCAGCCCCCCGACATCCACTAATGAAAAACTGTTTTTT. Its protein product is CASSPPTSTNEKLFF. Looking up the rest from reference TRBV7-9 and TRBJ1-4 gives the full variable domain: DTGVSQNPRHKITKRGQNVTFRCDPISEHNRLYWYRQTLGQGPEFLTYFQNEAQLEKSRLLSDRFSAERPKGSFSTLEIQRTEQGDSAMYLCASSPPTSTNEKLFFGSGTQLSVL.

The CDR3 loop reads CASSEGGQGISPNFYEQYF. CDR3 nucleotide sequence: TGTGCCAGCAGTGAAGGCGGACAGGGAATAAGCCCTAACTTCTACGAGCAGTACTTC. V and J are TRBV2 and TRBJ2-7; TRBD1 aligns across 8 bases. There are 19 residues in the CDR3. V gave up 1 base and J gave up 3 bases; unmatched junction bases: 17. From germline, CDR1 is SNHLY and CDR2 FYNNEI.

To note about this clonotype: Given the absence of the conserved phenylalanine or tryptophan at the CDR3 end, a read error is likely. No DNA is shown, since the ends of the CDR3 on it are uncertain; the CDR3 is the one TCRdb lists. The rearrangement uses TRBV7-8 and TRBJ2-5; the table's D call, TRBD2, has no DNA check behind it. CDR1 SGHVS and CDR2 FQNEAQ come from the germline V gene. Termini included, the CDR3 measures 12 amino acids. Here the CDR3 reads CASSPKGTPEYS.

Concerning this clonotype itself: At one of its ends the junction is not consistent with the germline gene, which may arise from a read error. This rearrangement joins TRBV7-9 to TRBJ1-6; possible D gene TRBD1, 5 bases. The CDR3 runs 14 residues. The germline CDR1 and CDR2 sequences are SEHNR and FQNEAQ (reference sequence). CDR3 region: CASGTQGLNSPLHF. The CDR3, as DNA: TGTGCCAGCGGCACGCAGGGACTGAATTCGCCCCTCCACTTT. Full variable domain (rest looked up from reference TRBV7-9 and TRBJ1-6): DTGVSQNPRHKITKRGQNVTFRCDPISEHNRLYWYRQTLGQGPEFLTYFQNEAQLEKSRLLSDRFSAERPKGSFSTLEIQRTEQGDSAMYLCASGTQGLNSPLHFGNGTRLTVT.

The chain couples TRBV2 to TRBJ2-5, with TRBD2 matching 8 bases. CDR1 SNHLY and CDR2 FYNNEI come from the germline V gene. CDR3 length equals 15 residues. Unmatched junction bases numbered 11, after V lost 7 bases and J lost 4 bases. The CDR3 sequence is CASTNQAGEAETQYF. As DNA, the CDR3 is TGTGCCAGCACCAACCAAGCGGGAGAGGCAGAGACCCAGTACTTC.

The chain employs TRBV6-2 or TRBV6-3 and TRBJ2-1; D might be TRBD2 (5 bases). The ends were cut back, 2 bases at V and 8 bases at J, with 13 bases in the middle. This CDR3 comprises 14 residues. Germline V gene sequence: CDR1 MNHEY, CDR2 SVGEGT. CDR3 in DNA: TGTGCCAGCAGTTACCCTGAACTAGTTTATGAGCAGTTCTTC. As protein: CASSYPELVYEQFF.

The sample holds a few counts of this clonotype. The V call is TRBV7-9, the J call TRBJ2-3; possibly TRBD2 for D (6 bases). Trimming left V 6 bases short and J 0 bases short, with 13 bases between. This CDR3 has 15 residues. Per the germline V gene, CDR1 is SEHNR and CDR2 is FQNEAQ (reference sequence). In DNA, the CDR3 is TGTGCCAGCAGATTCCGGGAGCTCAGCACAGATACGCAGTATTTT. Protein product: CASRFRELSTDTQYF.

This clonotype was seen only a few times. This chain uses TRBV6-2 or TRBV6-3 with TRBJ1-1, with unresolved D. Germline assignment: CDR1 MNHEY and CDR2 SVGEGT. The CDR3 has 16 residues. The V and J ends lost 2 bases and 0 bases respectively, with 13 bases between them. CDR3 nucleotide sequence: TGTGCCAGCAGTTACCCCTGGGGTGGGATGAACACTGAAGCTTTCTTT. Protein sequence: CASSYPWGGMNTEAFF.

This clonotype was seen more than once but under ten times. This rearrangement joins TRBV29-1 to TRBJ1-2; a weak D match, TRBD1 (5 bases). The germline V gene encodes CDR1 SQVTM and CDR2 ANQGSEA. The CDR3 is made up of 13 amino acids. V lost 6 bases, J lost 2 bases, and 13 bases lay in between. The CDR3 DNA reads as TGCAGCGTGATCCGGGACCTAAACTATGGCTACACCTTC. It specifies CSVIRDLNYGYTF.

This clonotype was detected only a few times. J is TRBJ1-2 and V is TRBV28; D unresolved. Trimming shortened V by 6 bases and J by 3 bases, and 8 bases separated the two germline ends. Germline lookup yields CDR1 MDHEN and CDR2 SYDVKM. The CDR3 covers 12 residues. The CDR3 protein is CASRGRHYGYTF. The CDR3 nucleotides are TGTGCCAGCAGGGGCAGACACTATGGCTACACCTTC.

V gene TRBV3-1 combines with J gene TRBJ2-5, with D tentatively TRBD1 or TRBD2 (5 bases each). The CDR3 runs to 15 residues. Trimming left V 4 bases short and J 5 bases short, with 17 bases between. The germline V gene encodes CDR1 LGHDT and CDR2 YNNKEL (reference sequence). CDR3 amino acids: CASSLGTSPVETQYF. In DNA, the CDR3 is TGTGCCAGCAGCCTTGGGACCAGCCCCGTGGAGACCCAGTACTTC.

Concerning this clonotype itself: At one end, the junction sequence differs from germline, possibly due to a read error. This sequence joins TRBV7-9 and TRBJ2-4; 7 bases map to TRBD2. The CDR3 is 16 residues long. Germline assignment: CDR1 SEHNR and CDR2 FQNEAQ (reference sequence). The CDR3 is CTSSLTLAANKNIQYF. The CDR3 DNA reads TGTACCAGCAGCTTAACGCTAGCGGCAAACAAAAACATTCAGTACTTC.

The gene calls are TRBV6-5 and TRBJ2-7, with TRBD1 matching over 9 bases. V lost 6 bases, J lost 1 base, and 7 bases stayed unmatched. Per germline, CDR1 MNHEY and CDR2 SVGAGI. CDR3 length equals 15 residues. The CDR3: CASRYRDRASYEQYF. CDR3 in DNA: TGTGCCAGCAGGTACCGGGACAGGGCTTCCTACGAGCAGTACTTC.

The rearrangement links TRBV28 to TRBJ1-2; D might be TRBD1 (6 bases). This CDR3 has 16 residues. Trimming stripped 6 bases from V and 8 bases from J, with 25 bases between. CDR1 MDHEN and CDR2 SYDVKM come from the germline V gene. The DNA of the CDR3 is TGTGCCAGCAGCGTTTTGGGGGGCCGGGACATTGAGGGCTACACCTTC. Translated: CASSVLGGRDIEGYTF.

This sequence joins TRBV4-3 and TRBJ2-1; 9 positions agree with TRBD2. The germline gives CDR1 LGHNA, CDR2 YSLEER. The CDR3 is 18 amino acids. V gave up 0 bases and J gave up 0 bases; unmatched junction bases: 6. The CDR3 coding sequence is TGCGCCAGCAGCCAAGATATGAGCGGGGGGAGCTCCTACAATGAGCAGTTCTTC. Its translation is CASSQDMSGGSSYNEQFF.

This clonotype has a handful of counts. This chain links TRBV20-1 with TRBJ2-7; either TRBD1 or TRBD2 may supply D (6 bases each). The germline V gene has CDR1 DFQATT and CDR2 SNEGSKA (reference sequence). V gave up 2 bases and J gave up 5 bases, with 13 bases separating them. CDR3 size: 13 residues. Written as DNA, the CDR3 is TGCAGTGCTAGACCGGGGGCCGTCAACGAGCAGTACTTC. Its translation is CSARPGAVNEQYF.

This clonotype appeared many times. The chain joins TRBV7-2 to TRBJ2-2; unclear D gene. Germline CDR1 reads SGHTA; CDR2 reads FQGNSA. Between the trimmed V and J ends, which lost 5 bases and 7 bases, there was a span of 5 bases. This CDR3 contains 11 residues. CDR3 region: CASSPRGELFF. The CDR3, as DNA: TGTGCCAGCAGCCCCCGCGGGGAGCTGTTTTTT.

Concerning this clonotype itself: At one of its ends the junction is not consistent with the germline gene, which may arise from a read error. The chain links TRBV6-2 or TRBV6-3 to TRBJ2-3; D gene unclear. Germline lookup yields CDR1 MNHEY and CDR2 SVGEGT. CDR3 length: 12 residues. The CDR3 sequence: CASGYFPDTQYF. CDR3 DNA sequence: TGTGCCAGCGGTTACTTCCCGGATACGCAGTATTTT.

CDR3 amino acids: CSAREGEMNTEAFF. CDR3 DNA sequence: TGCAGTGCTAGAGAGGGCGAAATGAACACTGAAGCTTTCTTT. The chain links TRBV20-1 to TRBJ1-1; D is undetermined. The V gene lost 0 bases and the J gene lost 0 bases, with 8 bases spanning the gap. CDR3 length: 14 residues. Germline CDR1 reads DFQATT; CDR2 reads SNEGSKA (reference sequence).

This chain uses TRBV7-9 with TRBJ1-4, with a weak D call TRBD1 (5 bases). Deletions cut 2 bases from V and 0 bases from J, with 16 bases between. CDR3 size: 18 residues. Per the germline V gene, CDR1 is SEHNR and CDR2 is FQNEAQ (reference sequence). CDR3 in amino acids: CASSLRSGEDTTNEKLFF. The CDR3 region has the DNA TGTGCCAGCAGCTTACGGTCGGGGGAGGACACAACTAATGAAAAACTGTTTTTT.

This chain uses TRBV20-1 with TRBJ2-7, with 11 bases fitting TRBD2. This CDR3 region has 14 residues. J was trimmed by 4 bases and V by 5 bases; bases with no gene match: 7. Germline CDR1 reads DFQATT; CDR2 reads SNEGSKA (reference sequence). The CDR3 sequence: CSAYQTSGTYEQYF. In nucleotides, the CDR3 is TGCAGTGCTTACCAGACTAGCGGGACTTACGAGCAGTACTTC.

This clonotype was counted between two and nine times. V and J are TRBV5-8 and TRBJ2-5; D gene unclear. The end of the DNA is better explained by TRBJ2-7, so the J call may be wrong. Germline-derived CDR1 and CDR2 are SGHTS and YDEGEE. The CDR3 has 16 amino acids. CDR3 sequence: CASSFGVRPSVDEQYF. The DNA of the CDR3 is TGTGCCAGCAGCTTTGGGGTTCGCCCCTCAGTCGACGAGCAGTACTTC.

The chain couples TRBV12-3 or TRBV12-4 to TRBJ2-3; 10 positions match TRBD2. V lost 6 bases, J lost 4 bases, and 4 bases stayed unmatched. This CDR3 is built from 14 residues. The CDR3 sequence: CASRQRGGSDTQYF. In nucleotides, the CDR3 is TGTGCCAGCAGGCAGCGGGGGGGCTCAGATACGCAGTATTTT.

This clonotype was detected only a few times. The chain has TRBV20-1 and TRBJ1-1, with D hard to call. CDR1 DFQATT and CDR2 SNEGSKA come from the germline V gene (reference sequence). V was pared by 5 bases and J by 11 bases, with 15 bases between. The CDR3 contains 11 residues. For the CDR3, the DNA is TGCAGTGCTCCCGGGCCGAGTACGGCTTTCTTT. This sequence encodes CSAPGPSTAFF.

Here the CDR3 reads CASSLEGLKTGILAGVIDTQYF. CDR3 DNA sequence: TGCGCCAGCAGCTTGGAGGGTTTAAAGACAGGAATACTAGCGGGAGTAATAGATACGCAGTATTTT. This chain uses TRBV5-1 with TRBJ2-3, with TRBD2 matching over 11 bases. The germline V gene has CDR1 SGHRS and CDR2 YFSETQ. This CDR3 is built from 22 residues. V shed 0 bases, J shed 5 bases, and the junction held 23 bases outside the gene matches.